This T cell receptor beta chain was observed in a study of T cell changes during pregnancy in multiple sclerosis. Here immunoSEQ multiplex PCR was the method, and the copy in TCRdb shows in-frame clones only, minus some. The top ten hold 2% to 2.5% of the sample, which has around 80,000 clones, 92% seen once. Germline V gene data show CDR1 as SGHDN and CDR2 as FVKESK. This CDR3 comprises 14 residues. V was pared by 8 bases and J by 1 base, with 9 bases between. The rearrangement uses TRBV14 and TRBJ2-6; D is perhaps TRBD2 (5 bases). This clonotype was sampled from a female donor with multiple sclerosis, enrolled in a pregnancy study. The specimen comprised peripheral blood, sampled before pregnancy. CDR3 bases: TGTGCCAGCGTGTCGGGGTCTGGGGCCAACGTCCTGACTTTC. It translates to CASVSGSGANVLTF.